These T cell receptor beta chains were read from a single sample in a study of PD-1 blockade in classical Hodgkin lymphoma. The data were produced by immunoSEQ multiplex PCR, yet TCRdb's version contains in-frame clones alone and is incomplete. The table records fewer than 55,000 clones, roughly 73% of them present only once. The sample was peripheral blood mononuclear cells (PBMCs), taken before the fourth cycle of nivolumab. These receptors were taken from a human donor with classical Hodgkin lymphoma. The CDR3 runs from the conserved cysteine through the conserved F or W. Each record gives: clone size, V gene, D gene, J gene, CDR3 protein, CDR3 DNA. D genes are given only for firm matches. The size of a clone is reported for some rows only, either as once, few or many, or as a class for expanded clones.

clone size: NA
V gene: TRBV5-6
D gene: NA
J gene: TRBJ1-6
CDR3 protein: CASSPDIRPSPLHF
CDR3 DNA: TGTGCCAGCAGCCCGGACATACGTCCTTCACCCCTCCACTTT

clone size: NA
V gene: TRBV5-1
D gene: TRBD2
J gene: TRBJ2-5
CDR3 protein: CASSPLGGEAGEQYF
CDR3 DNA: TGCGCCAGCAGCCCACTAGGCGGGGAAGCGGGAGAGCAGTACTTC

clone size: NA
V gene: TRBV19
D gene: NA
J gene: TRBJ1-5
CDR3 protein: CASSIGGGGQPQHF
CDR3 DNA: TGTGCCAGTAGTATAGGGGGGGGCGGACAGCCCCAGCATTTT

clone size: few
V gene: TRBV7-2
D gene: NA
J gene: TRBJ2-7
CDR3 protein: CATLGGGFYEQYF
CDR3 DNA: TGTGCCACCCTAGGTGGGGGATTCTACGAGCAGTACTTC

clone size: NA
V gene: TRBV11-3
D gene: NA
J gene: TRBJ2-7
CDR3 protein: CASSLSSYEQYF
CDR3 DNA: TGTGCCAGCAGTCTGAGCTCCTACGAGCAGTACTTC

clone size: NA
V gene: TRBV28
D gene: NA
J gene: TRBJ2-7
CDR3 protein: CASSFVGSSYEQYF
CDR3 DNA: TGTGCCAGCAGTTTTGTAGGGAGCTCCTACGAGCAGTACTTC

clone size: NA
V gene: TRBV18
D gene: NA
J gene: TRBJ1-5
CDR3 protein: CASSPPSEVSPQHF
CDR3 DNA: TGTGCCAGCTCGCCCCCTTCTGAGGTCAGCCCCCAGCATTTT

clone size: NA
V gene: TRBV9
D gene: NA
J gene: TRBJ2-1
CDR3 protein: CASSLRTATVGNEQFF
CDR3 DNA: TGTGCCAGCAGCCTCCGGACAGCCACAGTCGGCAATGAGCAGTTCTTC

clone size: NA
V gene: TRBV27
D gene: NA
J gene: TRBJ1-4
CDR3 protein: CASSFLGPYEKLFF
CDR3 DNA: TGTGCCAGCAGTTTTTTAGGGCCATATGAAAAACTGTTTTTT

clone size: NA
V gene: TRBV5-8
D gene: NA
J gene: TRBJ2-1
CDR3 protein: CASSSGLSSEQFF
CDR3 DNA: TGTGCCAGCAGCTCCGGGCTATCGAGCGAGCAGTTCTTC

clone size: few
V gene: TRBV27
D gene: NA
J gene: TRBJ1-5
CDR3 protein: CASRPLLGGETNQPQHF
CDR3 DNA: TGTGCCAGCAGGCCTTTGTTGGGGGGGGAGACTAATCAGCCCCAGCATTTT

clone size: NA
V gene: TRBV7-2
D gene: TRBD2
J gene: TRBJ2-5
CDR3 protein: CASSFSSGGETQYF
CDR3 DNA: TGTGCCAGCAGCTTTTCTAGCGGGGGAGAGACCCAGTACTTC

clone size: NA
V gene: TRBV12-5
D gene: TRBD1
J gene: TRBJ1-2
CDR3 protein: CASGQTGSYGYTF
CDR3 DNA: TGTGCTAGTGGACAGACAGGGTCCTATGGCTACACCTTC

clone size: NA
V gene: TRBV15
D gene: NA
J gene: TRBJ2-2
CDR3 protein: CATSRSRVITGELFF
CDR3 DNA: TGTGCCACCAGCAGATCGAGGGTTATCACCGGGGAGCTGTTTTTT

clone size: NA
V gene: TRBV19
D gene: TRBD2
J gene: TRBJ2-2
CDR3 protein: CASSMGLAGGTYTGELFF
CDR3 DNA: TGTGCCAGTAGTATGGGGCTAGCGGGGGGTACATACACCGGGGAGCTGTTTTTT

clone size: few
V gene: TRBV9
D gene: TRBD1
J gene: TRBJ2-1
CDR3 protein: CASSAWTGGQNYNEQFF
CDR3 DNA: TGTGCCAGCAGCGCCTGGACAGGGGGCCAGAATTACAATGAGCAGTTCTTC

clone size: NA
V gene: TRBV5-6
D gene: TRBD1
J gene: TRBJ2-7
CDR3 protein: CASSRDRTLGQYF
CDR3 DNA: TGTGCCAGCAGCCGGGACAGGACATTGGGGCAGTACTTC

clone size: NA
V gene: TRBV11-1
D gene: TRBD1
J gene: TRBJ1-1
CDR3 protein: CASSWDSGNTEAFF
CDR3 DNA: TGTGCCAGCAGTTGGGACAGCGGAAACACTGAAGCTTTCTTT

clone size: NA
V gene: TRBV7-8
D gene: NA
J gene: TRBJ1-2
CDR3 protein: CASSPRTANYGYTF
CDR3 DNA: TGTGCCAGCAGCCCCCGGACAGCCAACTATGGCTACACCTTC

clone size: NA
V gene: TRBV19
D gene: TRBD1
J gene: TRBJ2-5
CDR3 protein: CASTGTGDSSQETQYF
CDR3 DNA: TGTGCCAGTACCGGGACAGGGGACTCTAGTCAAGAGACCCAGTACTTC

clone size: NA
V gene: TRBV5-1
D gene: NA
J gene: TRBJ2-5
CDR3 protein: CASSPGYGVGGAETQYF
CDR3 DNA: TGCGCCAGCAGCCCTGGATACGGGGTCGGTGGGGCGGAGACCCAGTACTTC

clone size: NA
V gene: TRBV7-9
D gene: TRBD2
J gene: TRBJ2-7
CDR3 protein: CASSLGEGFYEQYF
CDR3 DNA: TGTGCCAGCAGCTTAGGGGAGGGTTTCTACGAGCAGTACTTC

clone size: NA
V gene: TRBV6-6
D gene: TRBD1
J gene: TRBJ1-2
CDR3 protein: CASSHGQGYGYTF
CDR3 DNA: TGTGCCAGCAGCCACGGACAGGGATACGGCTACACCTTC

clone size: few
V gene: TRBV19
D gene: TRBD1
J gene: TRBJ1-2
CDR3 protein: CASSIDHQGAGYTF
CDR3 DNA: TGTGCCAGTAGTATAGATCATCAGGGGGCCGGCTACACCTTC

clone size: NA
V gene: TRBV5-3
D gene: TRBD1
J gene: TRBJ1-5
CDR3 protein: CARSCGQGWWPQHF
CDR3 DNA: TGTGCCAGAAGCTGCGGACAGGGGTGGTGGCCCCAGCATTTT

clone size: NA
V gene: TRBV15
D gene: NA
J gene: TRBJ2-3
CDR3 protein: CATSRDRPARDTQYF
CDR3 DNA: TGTGCCACCAGCAGAGATCGCCCGGCCCGAGATACGCAGTATTTT

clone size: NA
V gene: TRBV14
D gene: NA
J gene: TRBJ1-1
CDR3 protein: CASSQEMNTEAFF
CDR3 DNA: TGTGCCAGCAGCCAAGAGATGAACACTGAAGCTTTCTTT

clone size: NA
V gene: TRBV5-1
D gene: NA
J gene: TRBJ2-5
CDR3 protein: CASSIGQLQETQYF
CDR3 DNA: TGCGCCAGCAGCATTGGACAGTTACAAGAGACCCAGTACTTC

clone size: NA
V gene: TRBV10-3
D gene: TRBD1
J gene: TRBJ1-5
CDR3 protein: CAISEDREWQPQHF
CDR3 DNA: TGTGCCATCAGTGAGGACAGGGAGTGGCAGCCCCAGCATTTT

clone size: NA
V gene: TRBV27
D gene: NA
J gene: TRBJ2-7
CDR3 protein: CASSPGFSKHFEQYF
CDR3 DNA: TGTGCCAGCAGTCCAGGGTTCAGTAAACATTTCGAGCAGTACTTC

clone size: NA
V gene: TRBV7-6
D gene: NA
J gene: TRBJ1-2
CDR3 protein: CASSLSSGVGYTF
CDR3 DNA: TGTGCCAGCAGCTTAAGTTCGGGGGTCGGCTACACCTTC

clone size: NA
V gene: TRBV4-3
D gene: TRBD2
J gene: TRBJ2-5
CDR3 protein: CASSQGRGGLEETQYF
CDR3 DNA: TGCGCCAGCAGCCAAGGTCGGGGGGGGCTGGAAGAGACCCAGTACTTC

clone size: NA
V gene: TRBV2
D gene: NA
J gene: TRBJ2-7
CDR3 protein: CASSGLGQKYEQYF
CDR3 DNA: TGTGCCAGCAGTGGACTTGGACAGAAATACGAGCAGTACTTC

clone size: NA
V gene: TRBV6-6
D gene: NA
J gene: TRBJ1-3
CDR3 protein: CASSYGAQAGNTIYF
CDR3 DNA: TGTGCCAGCAGTTACGGGGCGCAGGCGGGAAACACCATATATTTT

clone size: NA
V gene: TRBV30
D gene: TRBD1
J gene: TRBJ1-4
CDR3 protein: CAWRLFHPGQGSFFEKLFF
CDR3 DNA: TGTGCCTGGAGACTTTTCCACCCGGGACAGGGGTCTTTTTTTGAAAAACTGTTTTTT

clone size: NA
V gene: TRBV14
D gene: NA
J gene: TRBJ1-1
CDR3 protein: CASSPGGKANTEAFF
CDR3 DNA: TGTGCCAGCAGCCCCGGGGGAAAGGCGAACACTGAAGCTTTCTTT

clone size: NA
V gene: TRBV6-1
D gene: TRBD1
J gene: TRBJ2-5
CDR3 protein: CASETGAEETQYF
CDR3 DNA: TGTGCCAGCGAGACAGGGGCGGAAGAGACCCAGTACTTC

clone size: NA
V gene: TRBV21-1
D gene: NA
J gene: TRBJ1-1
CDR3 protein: CASSHFLAIRTEAFF
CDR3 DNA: TGTGCCAGCAGCCATTTTCTAGCAATTCGCACTGAAGCTTTCTTT

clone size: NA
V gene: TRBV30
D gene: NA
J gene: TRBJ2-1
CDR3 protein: CAWSGWTVDNSYNEQFF
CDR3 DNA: TGTGCCTGGAGTGGATGGACAGTCGATAACTCCTACAATGAGCAGTTCTTC

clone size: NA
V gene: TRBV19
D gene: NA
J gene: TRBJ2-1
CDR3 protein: CASSITSINEQFF
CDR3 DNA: TGTGCCAGTAGTATAACTAGTATAAATGAGCAGTTCTTC

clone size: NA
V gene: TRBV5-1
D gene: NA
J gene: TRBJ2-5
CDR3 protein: CASSLAGPQQETQYF
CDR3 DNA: TGCGCCAGCAGCTTGGCGGGACCGCAGCAAGAGACCCAGTACTTC

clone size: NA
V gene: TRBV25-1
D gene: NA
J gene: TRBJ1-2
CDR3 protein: CASSDDPGMRGYTF
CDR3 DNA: TGTGCCAGCAGTGATGACCCGGGGATGAGGGGCTACACCTTC

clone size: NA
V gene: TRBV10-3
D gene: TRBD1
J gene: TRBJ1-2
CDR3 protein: CAISEQGARGYTF
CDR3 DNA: TGTGCCATCAGTGAACAGGGGGCTCGAGGCTACACCTTC

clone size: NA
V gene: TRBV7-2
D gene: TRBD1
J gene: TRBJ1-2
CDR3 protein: CASSTSGTGVGYTF
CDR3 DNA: TGTGCCAGCAGCACCTCCGGGACAGGGGTTGGCTACACCTTC

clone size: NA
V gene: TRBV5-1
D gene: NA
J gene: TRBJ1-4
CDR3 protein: CASSSGFREEKLFF
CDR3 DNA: TGCGCCAGCAGCTCGGGGTTTAGGGAGGAAAAACTGTTTTTT

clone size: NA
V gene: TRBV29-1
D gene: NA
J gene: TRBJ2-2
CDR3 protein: CSVGWTAGTGELFF
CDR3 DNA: TGCAGCGTTGGGTGGACAGCTGGCACCGGGGAGCTGTTTTTT

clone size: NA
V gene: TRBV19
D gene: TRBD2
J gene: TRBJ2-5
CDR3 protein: CASSGSGGSKTQYF
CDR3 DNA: TGTGCCAGTAGTGGAAGCGGGGGGTCCAAGACCCAGTACTTC

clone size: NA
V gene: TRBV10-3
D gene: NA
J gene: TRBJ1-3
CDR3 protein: CAITLDSNSGNTIYF
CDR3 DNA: TGTGCCATCACCCTAGACTCCAACTCTGGAAACACCATATATTTT